These 26 T cell receptor beta chains were all obtained from the same sample, sequenced in a study of cytomegalovirus exposure and HLA in healthy donors. PCR used 60 Vbeta primers and 13 Jbeta primers. Assay: immunoSEQ multiplex PCR; the TCRdb copy retains only in-frame clones and omits some. The sample has roughly 220,000 clones; 75% are singletons. Sequenced sample: PBMCs. The receptors were sampled from a woman aged 25 to 39 in good health and CMV-seronegative.

The chain is built from TRBV19 and TRBJ1-4; D is uncertain. Germline values: CDR1 LNHDA, CDR2 SQIVND (reference sequence). There are 16 residues in the CDR3. V lost 10 bases to trimming and J lost 1 base, with 19 bases between them. Written as DNA, the CDR3 is TGTGCCACCCTGAGGAGGGCCGAAGGAACTAATGAAAAACTGTTTTTT. Translation gives CATLRRAEGTNEKLFF.

This clone was detected only once. This rearrangement joins TRBV18 to TRBJ2-7; D not certain. The CDR3 loop spans 16 amino acids. Germline V gene lookup returns CDR1 KGHSH and CDR2 LQKENI. Trimming pared 1 base from V and 0 bases from J, leaving 13 bases between. The CDR3, as DNA: TGTGCCAGCTCACCACAGGAATTGGGCAACTCCTACGAGCAGTACTTC. This gives the protein CASSPQELGNSYEQYF.

This clone showed up just once. The chain carries TRBV5-6 and TRBJ2-5; 8 bases map to TRBD2. The V gene end was trimmed by 0 bases and the J gene end by 5 bases; junction bases not matched to a gene: 9. The germline CDR1 and CDR2 sequences are SGHDT and YYEEEE. This CDR3 region has 16 residues. The CDR3 DNA is TGTGCCAGCAGCTTGGCGGGAGGGCCTCAAAGGGAGACCCAGTACTTC. This codes for CASSLAGGPQRETQYF. Full variable domain (missing parts from reference TRBV5-6 and TRBJ2-5): DAGVTQSPTHLIKTRGQQVTLRCSPKSGHDTVSWYQQALGQGPQFIFQYYEEEERQRGNFPDRFSGHQFPNYSSELNVNALLLGDSALYLCASSLAGGPQRETQYFGPGTRLLVL.

The CDR3: CASSPGQGSGNEQFF. The CDR3 DNA sequence: TGTGCCAGCAGTCCGGGGCAGGGGTCTGGCAATGAGCAGTTCTTC. The genes are TRBV6-1 and TRBJ2-1, with a weak D call TRBD1 (6 bases). Trimming cost V 5 bases and J 6 bases, with 17 bases left between them. CDR3 length: 15 residues. Germline values: CDR1 MNHNS, CDR2 SASEGT.

The rearrangement links TRBV7-6 to TRBJ2-1; 13 bases are shared with TRBD2. CDR3 length: 16 amino acids. Germline lookup yields CDR1 SGHVS and CDR2 FNYEAQ. V dropped 5 bases and J dropped 6; count of bases not matched to a gene: 7. The DNA of the CDR3 is TGTGCCAGCAGCGGACCCGGGACTAGCGGGATCAATGAGCAGTTCTTC. It is translated as CASSGPGTSGINEQFF.

This clone rates as medium-sized. This sample also contains other DNA sequences that code for the same CDR3. This chain connects TRBV30 to TRBJ1-2, with D uncertain. CDR3 length: 12 residues. Germline V gene sequence: CDR1 GTSNPN, CDR2 SVGIG (reference sequence). V was clipped by 5 bases and J by 2 bases, with 9 bases between them. The chain's CDR3 is CAWYTHNYGYTF. As DNA, the CDR3 is TGTGCCTGGTACACGCACAACTATGGCTACACCTTC.

The chain recombines TRBV19 with TRBJ2-2, with a weak D call TRBD1 (5 bases). The V end lost 5 bases, the J end lost 4 bases, and 8 bases lay between the germline ends. The CDR3 is made up of 13 amino acids. The germline gives CDR1 LNHDA, CDR2 SQIVND (reference sequence). The CDR3 DNA follows: TGTGCCAGTAGTCCACAGGTCACCGGGGAGCTGTTTTTT. This codes for CASSPQVTGELFF.

The sample holds a few counts of this clone. The chain has TRBV6-4 and TRBJ2-2, with D possibly TRBD1 on 5 matching bases. The CDR3 is made up of 15 amino acids. Germline lookup yields CDR1 MRHNA and CDR2 SNTAGT. Trimming stripped 4 bases from V and 0 bases from J, with 9 bases between. The CDR3 here is CASSATETNTGELFF. The CDR3 region has the DNA TGTGCCAGCAGTGCGACAGAAACGAACACCGGGGAGCTGTTTTTT.

The V and J genes are TRBV13 and TRBJ1-2, with 10 bases that match TRBD1. This CDR3 spans 14 amino acids. Unmatched junction bases numbered 4, after V lost 5 bases and J lost 4 bases. Germline V gene data show CDR1 as PRHDT and CDR2 as FYEKMQ (reference sequence). The CDR3 is CASSVTGGGYGYTF. As DNA, the CDR3 is TGTGCCAGCAGCGTGACAGGGGGCGGCTATGGCTACACCTTC.

The CDR3 sequence is CASSSSTSGAYEQYF. In DNA form, the CDR3 reads TGTGCCAGCAGCTCTTCTACTAGTGGAGCCTACGAGCAGTACTTC. The chain couples TRBV7-6 to TRBJ2-7, with D possibly matching TRBD2 (5 bases). Germline V gene lookup returns CDR1 SGHVS and CDR2 FNYEAQ. The CDR3 is made up of 15 amino acids. Trimming took off 4 bases at V and 2 bases at J, with 15 bases between the two ends.

This clone was picked up a small number of times. Other DNA sequences in the sample encode the same CDR3. The genes are TRBV15 and TRBJ1-1, with TRBD1 matching 7 bases. From germline, CDR1 is LNHNV and CDR2 YYDKDF (reference sequence). The V and J ends lost 0 bases and 8 bases, in that order; junction bases with no gene match: 0. The length of the CDR3 is 12 residues. CDR3 sequence: CATSREGQEAFF. CDR3 bases: TGTGCCACCAGCAGAGAGGGACAGGAAGCTTTCTTT.

This chain links TRBV5-1 with TRBJ1-1; D remains unclear. CDR3 length equals 14 residues. CDR1 and CDR2 from the germline V gene are SGHRS and YFSETQ. Trimming cost V 0 bases and J 4 bases, with 10 bases left between them. As DNA, the CDR3 is TGCGCCAGCAGCTTGGCCCAAGCGGGCACTGAAGCTTTCTTT. This gives the protein CASSLAQAGTEAFF.

The chain couples TRBV29-1 to TRBJ1-3, with D perhaps matching TRBD1 (6 bases). V dropped 2 bases and J dropped 9 bases, with 8 bases sitting between them. Germline assignment: CDR1 SQVTM and CDR2 ANQGSEA. The CDR3 totals 11 residues. CDR3 sequence (DNA): TGCAGCGTTGAATTGGGGGCCACCATATATTTT. It codes for CSVELGATIYF. Complete variable domain (other parts from reference TRBV29-1 and TRBJ1-3): SAVISQKPSRDICQRGTSLTIQCQVDSQVTMMFWYRQQPGQSLTLIATANQGSEATYESGFVIDKFPISRPNLTFSTLTVSNMSPEDSSIYLCSVELGATIYFGEGSWLTVV.

V gene TRBV7-2 combines with J gene TRBJ1-1; the D is unclear. Germline CDR1 and CDR2: SGHTA and FQGNSA. V was trimmed by 5 bases and J by 5 bases, leaving 24 bases between them. CDR3 length: 17 amino acids. The DNA for the CDR3 is TGTGCCAGCAGCCAATGGCGGGGAAAGATAGAGAAAACTGAAGCTTTCTTT. Its translation: CASSQWRGKIEKTEAFF.

The CDR3 DNA follows: TGTGCCACCAGCAGAGTAGGGGGCTACGAGCAGTACTTC. Translating it yields CATSRVGGYEQYF. The chain has TRBV15 and TRBJ2-7, with D possibly being TRBD1 (6 bases). The CDR3 consists of 13 residues. V lost 1 base and J lost 3, with 7 bases in between. Germline V lookup: CDR1 LNHNV, CDR2 YYDKDF (reference sequence).

The chain combines TRBV7-9 with TRBJ2-6; 10 bases are shared with TRBD1. V lost 8 bases to trimming and J lost 0 bases; unmatched junction nucleotides: 4. The CDR3 contains 16 residues. Germline V gene sequence: CDR1 SEHNR, CDR2 FQNEAQ (reference sequence). CDR3 in DNA: TGTGCCAGCCGAGGGGACAGGGGCTCTGGGGCCAACGTCCTGACTTTC. Its protein is CASRGDRGSGANVLTF.

This clone was seen a single time. One end of the junction fails to match germline, which may point to a read error. The chain is built from TRBV19 and TRBJ2-1; D possibly uses TRBD1 or TRBD2 (5 bases each). CDR1 and CDR2 (germline): LNHDA, SQIVND (reference sequence). CDR3 length equals 15 residues. CDR3 residues: CASSLEGLSYNEQFF. CDR3 in DNA: TGTGCCAGTAGTTTAGAGGGGCTATCCTACAATGAGCAGTTCTTC.

CDR3 DNA sequence: TGTGCCAGTAGTTCCAGGGTTTTCTCCTACGAGCAGTACTTC. This gives the protein CASSSRVFSYEQYF. This chain uses TRBV19 with TRBJ2-7; possibly TRBD1 for D (5 bases). Trimming removed 5 bases at V and 0 bases at J, with 11 bases between. The germline V gene has CDR1 LNHDA and CDR2 SQIVND (reference sequence). The CDR3 contains 14 residues.

The rearrangement uses TRBV9 and TRBJ2-1; a weak D match, TRBD2 (6 bases). Germline V gives CDR1 SGDLS, CDR2 YYNGEE. The CDR3 sequence is 14 residues long. V lost 0 bases to trimming and J lost 9 bases, with 13 bases between them. CDR3 region: CASSVGGDSGEQFF. DNA for the CDR3: TGTGCCAGCAGCGTAGGGGGGGACTCCGGTGAGCAGTTCTTC.

The chain has TRBV4-1 and TRBJ1-2, with D perhaps matching TRBD1 (5 bases). Trimming took 0 bases from V and 4 from J, leaving 15 bases between them. Looked up from germline, CDR1 is MGHRA and CDR2 is YSYEKL. The CDR3 is 16 residues long. This CDR3 reads CASSQDQQGTLYGYTF. The CDR3 nucleotides are TGCGCCAGCAGCCAAGACCAGCAGGGTACCCTCTATGGCTACACCTTC.

This clone has at least ten counts. This chain uses TRBV5-4 with TRBJ2-2; tentatively, D is TRBD1 (6 bases). The CDR3 contains 15 residues. V was trimmed by 2 bases and J by 1 base, leaving 9 bases between them. CDR1 is SGHNT, CDR2 YYREEE, per germline (reference sequence). The CDR3 here is CASSLEDRNTGELFF. The DNA of the CDR3 is TGTGCCAGCAGCTTAGAGGACAGGAACACCGGGGAGCTGTTTTTT.

J is TRBJ1-1 and V is TRBV14; D not certain. Germline assignment: CDR1 SGHDN and CDR2 FVKESK. Deletions cut 1 base from V and 5 bases from J, with 5 bases between. The CDR3 spans 12 residues. The CDR3 reads CASSQGSTEAFF. The CDR3 coding sequence is TGTGCCAGCAGCCAAGGGAGTACTGAAGCTTTCTTT. The full variable domain, with the rest looked up from reference TRBV14 and TRBJ1-1, is EAGVTQFPSHSVIEKGQTVTLRCDPISGHDNLYWYRRVMGKEIKFLLHFVKESKQDESGMPNNRFLAERTGGTYSTLKVQPAELEDSGVYFCASSQGSTEAFFGQGTRLTVV.

In this sample, this clone turned up once. Here the CDR3 reads CASRGTSGGYEQYF. CDR3 bases: TGTGCCAGCAGGGGGACTAGCGGGGGTTACGAGCAGTACTTC. The V and J genes are TRBV2 and TRBJ2-7; 14 positions match TRBD2. CDR1 and CDR2 from the germline V gene are SNHLY and FYNNEI. The length of the CDR3 is 14 residues. V dropped 6 bases and J dropped 4; count of bases not matched to a gene: 2.

The V call is TRBV10-3, the J call TRBJ2-7; D unclear. The CDR3 consists of 12 residues. With 6 bases removed from V and 3 bases from J, the gap between germline ends came to 9 bases. Germline assignment: CDR1 ENHRY and CDR2 SYGVKD. The CDR3 reads CAIRHNGYEQYF. The CDR3 DNA reads as TGTGCCATCAGGCATAACGGCTACGAGCAGTACTTC.

The chain employs TRBV9 and TRBJ1-3; D is unclear. From germline, CDR1 is SGDLS and CDR2 YYNGEE. V was clipped by 4 bases and J by 4 bases, with 18 bases between them. There are 16 residues in the CDR3. CDR3 amino acids: CASSHPKGGRGNTIYF. Here the CDR3 DNA reads TGTGCCAGCAGCCACCCGAAGGGAGGGCGAGGAAACACCATATATTTT.

This clone is categorized as medium-sized. The same CDR3 can be traced to other DNA sequences in this sample. This rearrangement joins TRBV6-4 to TRBJ2-3; 8 bases agree with TRBD2. The CDR3 contains 14 residues. Germline CDR1 MRHNA, CDR2 SNTAGT. V shed 3 bases and J 1 base; nucleotides not matched to a gene: 0. The CDR3 nucleotides read TGTGCCAGCAGTGAAGCGGGGGGCACAGATACGCAGTATTTT. Translating gives CASSEAGGTDTQYF.